Below, one T cell receptor (beta chain) is given with its context. This sample's time point: blood 4 weeks post-SBRT, at nephrectomy. Treatment in this sample: 15 Gy SBRT to primary tumor, nephrectomy 4 weeks later. Nephrectomy followed 15 Gy stereotactic body radiation by 4 weeks. The sample originates from a study of radiation and T cells in renal cell carcinoma. Germline assignment: CDR1 LGHNA and CDR2 YNFKEQ. This CDR3 contains 14 residues. Deletions cut 4 bases from V and 1 base from J, with 11 bases between. Some clones are missing from TCRdb's copy, which holds only in-frame ones; the method was immunoSEQ multiplex PCR. The sample contains 130,000 to 150,000 clones, around 88% of which appear only once.

This sequence was found in a woman aged 45 to 65 with renal cell carcinoma. The specimen was blood, collected from a patient whose treatment included radiotherapy and nephrectomy. The chain has TRBV4-2 and TRBJ2-7; D remains unclear. The DNA of the CDR3 is TGTGCCAGCAGCCCCACTTTTGGATCCTACGAGCAGTACTTC. Translating it yields CASSPTFGSYEQYF.